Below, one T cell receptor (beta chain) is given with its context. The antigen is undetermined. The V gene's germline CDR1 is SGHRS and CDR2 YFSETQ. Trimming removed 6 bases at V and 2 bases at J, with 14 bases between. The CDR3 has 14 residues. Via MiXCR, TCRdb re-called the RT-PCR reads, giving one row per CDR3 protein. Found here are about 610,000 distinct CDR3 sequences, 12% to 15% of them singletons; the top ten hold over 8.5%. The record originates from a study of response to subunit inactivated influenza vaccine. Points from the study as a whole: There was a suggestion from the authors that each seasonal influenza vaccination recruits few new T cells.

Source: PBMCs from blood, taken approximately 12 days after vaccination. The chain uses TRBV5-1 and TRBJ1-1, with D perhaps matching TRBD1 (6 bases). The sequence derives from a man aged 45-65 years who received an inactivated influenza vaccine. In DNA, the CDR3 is TGCGCCAGCACCCTAATGGGGGGCAACACTGAAGCTTTCTTT. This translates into CASTLMGGNTEAFF.